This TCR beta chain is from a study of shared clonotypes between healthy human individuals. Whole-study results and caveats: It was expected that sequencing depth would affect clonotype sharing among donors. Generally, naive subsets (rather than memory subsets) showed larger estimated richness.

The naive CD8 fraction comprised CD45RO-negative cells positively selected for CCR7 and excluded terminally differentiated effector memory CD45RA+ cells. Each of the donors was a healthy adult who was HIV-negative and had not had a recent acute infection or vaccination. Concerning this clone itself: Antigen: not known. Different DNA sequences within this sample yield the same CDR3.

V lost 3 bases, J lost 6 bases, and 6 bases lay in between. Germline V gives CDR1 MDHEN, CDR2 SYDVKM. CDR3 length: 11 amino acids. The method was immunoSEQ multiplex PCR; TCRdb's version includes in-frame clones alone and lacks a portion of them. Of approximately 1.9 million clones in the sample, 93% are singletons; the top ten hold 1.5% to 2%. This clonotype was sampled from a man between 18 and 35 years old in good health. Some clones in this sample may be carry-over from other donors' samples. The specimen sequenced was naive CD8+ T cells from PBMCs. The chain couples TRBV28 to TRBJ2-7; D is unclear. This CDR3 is CASSLSFEQYF. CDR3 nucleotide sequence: TGTGCCAGCAGTTTGAGCTTCGAGCAGTACTTC.